Listed here is a single T cell receptor beta chain. The sample belongs to a study of blood T cell repertoires in COVID-19. About the research overall: COVID-19 samples, acute and convalescent, were from the United States, Italy and Spain. T cells, B-cell-depleted T cells, or PBMCs supplied cDNA or gDNA.

In the authors' methods: It was from reference gene primer amplification that nucleated cell counts were estimated. Sequencing was performed with immunoSEQ multiplex PCR; in TCRdb, only in-frame clones are kept and a portion is missing. D and trimming were read from the DNA, whereas the V and J calls and clone size are those reported in that table. This table holds nearly 350,000 clones, about 90% found once. CDR3 length: 15 amino acids. Germline CDR1 reads WSHSY; CDR2 reads SAAADI. The V gene end was trimmed by 2 bases and the J gene end by 2 bases; junction bases not matched to a gene: 6. The TCR originated in a woman aged 18-29 years who had recovered from COVID-19. The sample taken for sequencing was peripheral blood. The V call is TRBV10-2, the J call TRBJ2-7, with TRBD1 matching 7 bases. CDR3 loop: CASSEGGTVAYEQYV. The CDR3 DNA reads TGCGCCAGCAGTGAGGGTGGGACAGTAGCCTACGAGCAGTACGTC.